This T cell receptor (beta chain) was recovered during a study of blood T cell repertoires in COVID-19. Assay used: immunoSEQ multiplex PCR; TCRdb lists only in-frame clones, some missing. The top ten hold about 3.8% of the sample, which has about 63,000 clones, more than 80% seen once. Germline V lookup: CDR1 LNHNV, CDR2 YYDKDF (reference sequence). With 1 base removed from V and 2 bases from J, the gap between germline ends came to 18 bases. The CDR3 totals 18 residues. The sample comprised PBMCs or T cells enriched from blood (not recorded which). The chain joins TRBV15 to TRBJ1-5, with D possibly matching TRBD1 (5 bases). This TCR was recovered from a woman aged 40 to 49 with acute COVID-19. CDR3 DNA: TGTGCCACCAGCAGAGGGATCCTAGCGGGGGTCGGCAATCAGCCCCAGCATTTT. Translation: CATSRGILAGVGNQPQHF.